This TCR beta chain originates from a study of molecular identifiers for immune sequencing clone quantification (dated by TCRdb to the late 2010s). Some background on the complete study: In a replicate experiment, RNA from around 20,000 or 100,000 naive CD8 T cells was split into five aliquots, four of which were sequenced. The study was a methods study using CD8 T cells to benchmark molecular-identifier clustering-based TCR repertoire sequencing (MIDCIRS) and TCR RNA copy counting.

As for this clonotype: There is no known antigen for this receptor. One base away lies a much larger clone, so this may be a sequencing read error.

To prepare the library, PCR was applied. The reads were generated on an Illumina HiSeq 4000. Bulk TCR libraries were made following a previously described method, with the TCR primers given in Table S5. Total RNA was purified with the Qiagen AllPrep DNA/RNA kit. Before analysis, reads from multiple sequencing runs of the same library were pooled. The study's processing was this. Reads were retained only if the reads had an exact TCR constant sequence, and the retained reads were trimmed to 150 nt and grouped according to their 12-nt molecular barcodes. Reads in each barcode group were sub-clustered using a 15% Levenshtein threshold, and a quality-weighted consensus sequence was built for each RNA molecule. Non-functional sequences were excluded, and lower-count sequences lying one edit away from another sequence were also excluded. Based on fitting two negative binomial distributions, any barcode sub-cluster with under 20% of the maximum read count was discarded. TCRdb reworked the public reads: Q25 trimming with fastp, MiXCR clone assembly, productive beta chains retained. Each entry is one CDR3 protein sequence, shown with its most common DNA and genes. TCRdb, not the original authors, processed these V and J calls. Here the sample has fewer than 350,000 distinct CDR3 sequences; over 20% occur a single time. The ten largest make up under 0.95% of the sample.

Libraries of naive CD8 T cells were generated from roughly 20,000 to 1,000,000 sorted cells, with 10%, 30% or 50% of the purified RNA used. Naive CD8 T cells, defined as CD8+CD4-CCR7+CD45RA+, were FACS-sorted into RLT Plus buffer on a BD FACSAria II. To test detection sensitivity, Jurkat RNA equal to ten TCR copies was added to samples of about 20,000-1,100,000 naive CD8 T cells. CD8 T cells were enriched using RosetteSep CD8+ T Cell Enrichment Cocktail and Ficoll-Paque, and the enriched cells then underwent ACK red cell lysis. The paper as a whole reports these results and caveats: When barcode sub-clustering was omitted, TCR diversity was inflated by chimeric consensus sequences, with chimeras reaching as high as 47%. Spiked-in Jurkat TCR RNA equivalent to a single cell was reported to be detectable even among one million naive CD8 T cells. Modeling indicated 2.5 to 3.5 TCR RNA copies recovered per cell, compared with roughly 9.7 by digital PCR, which implies a capture efficiency of around 31%. Clones above 20 RNA copies held over 97% of molecules in CMV-specific effector cells but under 1% in naive cells. The naive libraries included spiked-in Jurkat TCR RNA (over nine copies' worth), and this RNA is not part of the donor repertoire. Identical TCR molecules sharing a barcode could cause highly expanded clone sizes to be underestimated.

The CDR3 holds 14 amino acids from the cysteine to the phenylalanine. Solely the CDR3 DNA is kept, with 42 bases framed from the first base. The germline V gene encodes CDR1 SQVTM and CDR2 ANQGSEA. Recombination joined TRBV29-1 with TRBJ2-3, and possibly TRBD1, on 5 matching bases. Material for sequencing was naive CD8+ T cells from blood, with Jurkat cell RNA spiked in. Per the publication, the cell subset or site label means: FACS-sorted CD8+CD4-CCR7+CD45RA+ naive T cells. The sequence was collected from a human donor in good health. Some libraries in this study had Jurkat cell RNA spiked in. The CDR3 region reads CSVDGPVDTGTQYF. The DNA sequence is given as TGCAGCGTTGACGGGCCCGTGGACACAGGTACGCAGTATTTT.